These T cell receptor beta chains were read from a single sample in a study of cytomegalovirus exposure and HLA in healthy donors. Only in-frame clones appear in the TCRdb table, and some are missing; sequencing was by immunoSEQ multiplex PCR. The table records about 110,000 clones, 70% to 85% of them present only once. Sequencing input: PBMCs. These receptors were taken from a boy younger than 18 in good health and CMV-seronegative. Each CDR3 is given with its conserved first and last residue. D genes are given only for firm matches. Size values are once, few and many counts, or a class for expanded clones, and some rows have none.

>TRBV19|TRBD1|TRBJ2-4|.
CASSLGQLAVIQYF
TGTGCCAGTAGTTTGGGACAGCTAGCAGTGATTCAGTACTTC
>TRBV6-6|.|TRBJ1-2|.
CASSPSGSPNGYTF
TGTGCCAGCAGTCCCTCGGGGTCCCCTAATGGCTACACCTTC
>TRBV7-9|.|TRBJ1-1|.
CASSLFSTGIEAFF
TGTGCCAGCAGCCTTTTTTCGACGGGGATTGAAGCTTTCTTT
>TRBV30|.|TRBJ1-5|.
CAWSVGTIHQPQHF
TGTGCCTGGAGTGTAGGGACAATCCATCAGCCCCAGCATTTT
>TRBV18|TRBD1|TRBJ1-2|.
CASSPGTGYGYTF
TGTGCCAGCTCACCAGGGACAGGCTATGGCTACACCTTC
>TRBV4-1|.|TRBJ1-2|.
CASSQDLAGYGYTF
TGCGCCAGCAGCCAAGATCTGGCAGGCTATGGCTACACCTTC
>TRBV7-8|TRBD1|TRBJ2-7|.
CASSQTGREQYF
TGTGCCAGCAGCCAGACAGGGCGCGAGCAGTACTTC
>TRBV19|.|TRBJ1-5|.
CASRGRGQPQHF
TGTGCCAGTAGAGGTAGGGGTCAGCCCCAGCATTTT
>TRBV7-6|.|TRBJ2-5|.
CASSWEETQYF
TGTGCCAGCAGCTGGGAGGAGACCCAGTACTTC
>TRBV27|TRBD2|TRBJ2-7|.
CASSLSSGGGAWYEQYF
TGTGCCAGCAGTCTCTCCTCGGGCGGGGGGGCCTGGTACGAGCAGTACTTC
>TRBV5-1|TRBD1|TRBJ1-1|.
CASSPEGAPTEAFF
TGCGCCAGCAGCCCGGAGGGGGCCCCCACTGAAGCTTTCTTT
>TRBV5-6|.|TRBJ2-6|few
CASSLYPGSGANVLTF
TGTGCCAGCAGCTTGTATCCGGGCTCTGGGGCCAACGTCCTGACTTTC
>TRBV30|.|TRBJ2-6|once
CAWSTGGANVLTF
TGTGCCTGGAGTACTGGTGGGGCCAACGTCCTGACTTTC
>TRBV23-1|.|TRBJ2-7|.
CATKGGKAYEQYF
TGCGCCACAAAAGGAGGGAAGGCCTACGAGCAGTACTTC
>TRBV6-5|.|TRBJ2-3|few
CASSYSGIPTDTQYF
TGTGCCAGCAGTTACTCCGGGATTCCCACAGATACGCAGTATTTT
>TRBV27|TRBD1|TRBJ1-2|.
CASSLQGAGYGYTF
TGTGCCAGCAGTTTACAGGGGGCAGGCTATGGCTACACCTTC
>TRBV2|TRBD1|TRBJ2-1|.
CASSEMSRYRGFEQFF
TGTGCCAGCAGTGAGATGAGTCGTTACAGGGGTTTTGAGCAGTTCTTC
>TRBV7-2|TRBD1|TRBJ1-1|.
CASSVRQGGTEAFF
TGTGCCAGCAGCGTTAGACAGGGTGGGACTGAAGCTTTCTTT
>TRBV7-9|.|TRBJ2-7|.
CASGGGALSYEQYF
TGTGCCAGCGGTGGGGGGGCCCTCTCCTACGAGCAGTACTTC
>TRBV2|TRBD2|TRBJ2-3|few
CASSELAGGSDTQYF
TGTGCCAGCAGTGAGTTAGCGGGGGGCTCAGATACGCAGTATTTT
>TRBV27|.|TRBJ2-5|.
CASQKFPIGAETQYF
TGTGCCAGCCAAAAATTCCCTATAGGGGCCGAGACCCAGTACTTC
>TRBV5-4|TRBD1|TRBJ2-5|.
CASSLGTVETQYF
TGTGCCAGCAGCTTAGGGACAGTAGAGACCCAGTACTTC
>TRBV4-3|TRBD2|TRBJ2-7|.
CASSPRTSGDDEQYF
TGCGCCAGCAGCCCCCGGACTAGCGGGGACGACGAGCAGTACTTC
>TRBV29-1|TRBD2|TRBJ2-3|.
CSAPGTSGPLDTQYF
TGCAGCGCCCCCGGGACTAGCGGCCCCCTGGATACGCAGTATTTT
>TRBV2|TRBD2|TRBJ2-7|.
CASRRTSILYEQYF
TGTGCCAGCAGAAGGACTAGCATACTGTACGAGCAGTACTTC
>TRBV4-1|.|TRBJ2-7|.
CASSKATGSYEQYF
TGCGCCAGCAGCAAAGCCACGGGCTCCTACGAGCAGTACTTC
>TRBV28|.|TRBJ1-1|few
CASSLVQGKDTEAFF
TGTGCCAGCAGTTTGGTACAGGGAAAGGACACTGAAGCTTTCTTT
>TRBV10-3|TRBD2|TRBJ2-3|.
CAISDPTSGRSDTQYF
TGTGCCATCAGTGACCCGACTAGCGGGAGAAGTGATACGCAGTATTTT
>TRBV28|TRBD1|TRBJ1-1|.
CASSTGTGNTEAFF
TGTGCCAGCTCCACCGGGACAGGGAACACTGAAGCTTTCTTT
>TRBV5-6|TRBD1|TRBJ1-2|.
CASSVTGGPPYGYTF
TGTGCCAGCAGCGTCACAGGGGGCCCTCCCTATGGCTACACCTTC
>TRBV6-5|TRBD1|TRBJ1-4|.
CASSYSTGAGEKLFF
TGTGCCAGCAGTTACTCTACAGGGGCTGGTGAAAAACTGTTTTTT
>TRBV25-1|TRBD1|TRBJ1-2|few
CASSGRGTGRGVNYGYTF
TGTGCCAGCAGTGGAAGAGGGACAGGGAGGGGGGTTAACTATGGCTACACCTTC
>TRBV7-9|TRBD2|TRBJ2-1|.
CASTLFAGGPNEQFF
TGTGCCAGCACCCTATTTGCGGGAGGACCCAATGAGCAGTTCTTC
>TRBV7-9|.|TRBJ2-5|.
CASSLNSVSGETQYF
TGTGCCAGCAGCTTAAATTCTGTGTCGGGGGAGACCCAGTACTTC
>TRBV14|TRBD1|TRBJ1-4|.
CASSQVGQPNEKLFF
TGTGCCAGCAGCCAAGTGGGACAGCCAAATGAAAAACTGTTTTTT
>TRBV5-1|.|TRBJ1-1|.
CASSLEHEAFF
TGCGCCAGCAGCTTGGAGCATGAAGCTTTCTTT
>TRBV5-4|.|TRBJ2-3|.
CASSQDTISRTQYF
TGTGCCAGCAGCCAGGACACCATCTCCCGTACGCAGTATTTT
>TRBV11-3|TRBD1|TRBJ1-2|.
CASSEGTGYGYTF
TGTGCCAGCAGCGAAGGGACAGGCTATGGCTACACCTTC
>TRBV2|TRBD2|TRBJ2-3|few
CASSDASGGVLDTQYF
TGTGCCAGCAGTGACGCTAGCGGGGGGGTGCTGGATACGCAGTATTTT
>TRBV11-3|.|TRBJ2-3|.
CASSLPRLPGTDTQYF
TGTGCCAGCAGCTTACCCAGACTACCAGGCACAGATACGCAGTATTTT
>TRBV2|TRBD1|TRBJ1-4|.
CASSKTGKYEKLFF
TGTGCCAGCAGTAAGACAGGGAAATATGAAAAACTGTTTTTT
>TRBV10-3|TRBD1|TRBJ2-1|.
CAIQQGSYNEQFF
TGTGCCATTCAACAGGGGTCTTACAATGAGCAGTTCTTC
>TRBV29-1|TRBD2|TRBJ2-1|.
CSVSYGGSRHNEQFF
TGCAGCGTCTCTTATGGCGGGAGTCGCCACAATGAGCAGTTCTTC
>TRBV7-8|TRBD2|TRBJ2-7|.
CASSLLTSGTYEQYF
TGTGCCAGCAGCTTACTAACTAGCGGAACCTACGAGCAGTACTTC
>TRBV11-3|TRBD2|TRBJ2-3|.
CASSPSEREPTDTQYF
TGTGCCAGCAGCCCTTCGGAGCGGGAGCCCACAGATACGCAGTATTTT
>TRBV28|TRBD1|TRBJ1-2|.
CASSSGTGGGGIYGYTF
TGTGCCAGCAGTTCCGGGACAGGGGGCGGTGGGATCTATGGCTACACCTTC
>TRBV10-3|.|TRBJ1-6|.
CAIRETGPLTNSPLHF
TGTGCCATCAGAGAGACAGGCCCCCTAACCAATTCACCCCTCCACTTT
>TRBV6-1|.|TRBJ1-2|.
CASSPQIQDRYGYTF
TGTGCCAGCAGTCCCCAAATACAGGACCGCTATGGCTACACCTTC
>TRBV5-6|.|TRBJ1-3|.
CASSLAGDSGNTIYF
TGTGCCAGCAGCTTGGCCGGGGACTCTGGAAACACCATATATTTT
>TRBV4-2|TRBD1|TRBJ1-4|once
CASSQGTGGKDNEKLFF
TGTGCCAGCAGCCAAGGGACAGGGGGTAAGGATAATGAAAAACTGTTTTTT
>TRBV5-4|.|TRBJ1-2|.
CASSLGGTSIGYTF
TGTGCCAGCAGCTTGGGAGGGACATCGATCGGCTACACCTTC
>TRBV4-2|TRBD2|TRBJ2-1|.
CASSVSAGDKGDEQFF
TGTGCCAGCAGTGTGTCGGCGGGAGATAAGGGTGATGAGCAGTTCTTC
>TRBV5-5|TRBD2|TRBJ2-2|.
CASSLGSRAGVIRELFF
TGTGCCAGCAGCTTGGGCTCGCGTGCGGGGGTGATCAGGGAGCTGTTTTTT
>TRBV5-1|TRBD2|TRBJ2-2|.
CASSSQGLAGELFF
TGCGCCAGCAGCTCCCAAGGACTAGCCGGGGAGCTGTTTTTT
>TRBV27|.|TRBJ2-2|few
CASSSMSAGTGELFF
TGTGCCAGCAGTTCCATGAGCGCGGGCACCGGGGAGCTGTTTTTT
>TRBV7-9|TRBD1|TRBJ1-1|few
CASSNRDRPMNTEAFF
TGTGCCAGCAGTAACCGGGACAGGCCTATGAACACTGAAGCTTTCTTT
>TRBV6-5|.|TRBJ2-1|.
CASSLGGAEQFF
TGTGCCAGCAGTCTAGGTGGGGCCGAGCAGTTCTTC
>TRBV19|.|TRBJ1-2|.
CASSINGDPYGYTF
TGTGCCAGTAGTATTAACGGGGATCCGTATGGCTACACCTTC
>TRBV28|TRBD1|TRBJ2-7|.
CASSFSRKGQTYEQYF
TGTGCCAGCAGTTTTTCGCGGAAGGGACAGACCTACGAGCAGTACTTC